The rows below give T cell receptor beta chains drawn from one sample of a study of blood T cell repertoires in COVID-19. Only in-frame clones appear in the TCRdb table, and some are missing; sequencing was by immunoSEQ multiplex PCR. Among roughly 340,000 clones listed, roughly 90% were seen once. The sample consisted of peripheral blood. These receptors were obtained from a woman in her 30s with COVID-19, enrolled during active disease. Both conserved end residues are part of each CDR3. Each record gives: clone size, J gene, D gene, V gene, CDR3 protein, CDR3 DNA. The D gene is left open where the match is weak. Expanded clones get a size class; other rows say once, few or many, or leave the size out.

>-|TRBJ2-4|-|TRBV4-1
CASSQGLSRGRTKNIQYF
TGCGCCAGCAGCCAAGGTCTTTCGAGGGGGAGAACCAAAAACATTCAGTACTTC
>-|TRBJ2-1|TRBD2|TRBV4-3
CASSQDGGEHNEQFF
TGCGCCAGCAGCCAAGATGGGGGGGAACACAATGAGCAGTTCTTC
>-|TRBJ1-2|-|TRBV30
CAWSHLQGYGYTF
TGTGCCTGGAGTCATTTGCAGGGGTATGGCTACACCTTC
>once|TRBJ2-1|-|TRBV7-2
CASSLTHSSSYNEQFF
TGTGCCAGCAGCTTAACTCACTCGAGCTCCTACAATGAGCAGTTCTTC
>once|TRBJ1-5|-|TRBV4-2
CASSQEGGPNQPQHF
TGTGCCAGCAGCCAAGAGGGGGGGCCGAATCAGCCCCAGCATTTT
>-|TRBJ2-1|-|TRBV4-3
CASSQVKGQRGNEQFF
TGCGCCAGCAGCCAAGTAAAAGGCCAGAGGGGGAATGAGCAGTTCTTC
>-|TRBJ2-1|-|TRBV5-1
CASSSAGAGSYNEQFF
TGCGCCAGCAGCTCGGCGGGGGCTGGCTCCTACAATGAGCAGTTCTTC
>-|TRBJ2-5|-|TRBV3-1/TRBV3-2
CASSQDLGIPGETQYF
TGTGCCAGCAGCCAAGATCTCGGGATACCGGGAGAGACCCAGTACTTC
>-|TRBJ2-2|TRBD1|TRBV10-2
CASRGTGRLNATGELFF
TGCGCCAGCAGGGGGACAGGGAGGCTAAACGCTACGGGGGAGCTGTTTTTT
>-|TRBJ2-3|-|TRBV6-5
CASTHRGTDTQYF
TGTGCCAGCACACACAGGGGCACAGATACGCAGTATTTT
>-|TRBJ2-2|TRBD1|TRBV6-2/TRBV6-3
CASSTGQGDAGELFF
TGTGCCAGCAGTACAGGACAGGGGGACGCCGGGGAGCTGTTTTTT
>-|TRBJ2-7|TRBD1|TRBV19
CASSTTGQYEQYF
TGTGCCAGTAGTACGACAGGGCAATACGAGCAGTACTTC
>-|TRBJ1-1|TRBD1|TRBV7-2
CASRRGLHLDTEAFF
TGTGCCAGCCGCAGGGGGCTTCACCTGGACACTGAAGCTTTCTTT
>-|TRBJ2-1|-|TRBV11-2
CASSPTWEVTEQFF
TGTGCCAGCAGCCCCACATGGGAGGTCACCGAGCAGTTCTTC
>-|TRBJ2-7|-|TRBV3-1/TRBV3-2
CASSQDPTRRDEQYF
TGTGCCAGCAGCCAAGATCCAACTAGACGCGACGAGCAGTACTTC
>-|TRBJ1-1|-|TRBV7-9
CASSLAAGTEAFF
TGTGCCAGCAGCTTAGCGGCGGGAACTGAAGCTTTCTTT
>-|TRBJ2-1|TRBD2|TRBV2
CASSFDGTRGRFF
TGTGCCAGCAGTTTTGATGGGACTAGAGGTCGGTTCTTC
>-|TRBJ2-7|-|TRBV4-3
CASSQVGDSYEQYF
TGCGCCAGCAGCCAAGTAGGGGATTCCTACGAGCAGTACTTC
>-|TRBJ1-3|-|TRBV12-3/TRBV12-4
CASTVDRNTIYF
TGTGCCAGCACCGTGGACAGAAACACCATATATTTT
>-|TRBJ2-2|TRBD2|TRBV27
CASSLSPPLAGGAGELFF
TGTGCCAGCAGTTTATCCCCACCCCTAGCGGGGGGGGCCGGGGAGCTGTTTTTT
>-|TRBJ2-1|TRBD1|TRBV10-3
CAISEHRQGLRNEQFF
TGTGCCATCAGTGAGCACCGACAGGGGCTGAGAAATGAGCAGTTCTTC
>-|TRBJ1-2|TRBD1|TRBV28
CAIKRTGNYGYTF
TGTGCCATCAAAAGGACAGGGAACTATGGCTACACCTTC
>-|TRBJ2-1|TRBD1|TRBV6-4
CASSDFPDRDRVEEGSYNEQFF
TGTGCCAGCAGTGACTTCCCTGACCGGGACAGGGTCGAGGAGGGCTCCTACAATGAGCAGTTCTTC
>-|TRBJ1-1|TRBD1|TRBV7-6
CASSLVGGFTGVEAFF
TGTGCCAGCAGCTTAGTAGGGGGCTTTACAGGGGTTGAAGCTTTCTTT
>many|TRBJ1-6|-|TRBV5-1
CASSSRQTYNSPLHF
TGCGCCAGCAGCTCCCGACAGACCTATAATTCACCCCTCCACTTT
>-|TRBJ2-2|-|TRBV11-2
CASSLGPQGGELFF
TGTGCCAGCAGCTTAGGCCCCCAGGGCGGGGAGCTGTTTTTT
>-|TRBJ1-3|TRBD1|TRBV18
CASSPRAGGLSGNTIYF
TGTGCCAGCTCACCACGGGCAGGGGGTCTATCAGGAAACACCATATATTTT
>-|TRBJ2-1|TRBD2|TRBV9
CASSVVPSGGANEQFF
TGTGCCAGCAGCGTAGTTCCTAGCGGGGGGGCCAATGAGCAGTTCTTC
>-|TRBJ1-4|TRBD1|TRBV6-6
CASTPGTAKKKLFF
TGTGCCAGCACCCCCGGGACAGCCAAGAAAAAACTGTTTTTT
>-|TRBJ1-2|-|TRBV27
CASSLGTPNINYGYTF
TGTGCCAGCAGTTTAGGGACACCTAATATTAACTATGGCTACACCTTC
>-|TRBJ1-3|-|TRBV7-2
CASSSDRDSGNTIYF
TGTGCCAGCAGCTCCGACAGAGACTCTGGAAACACCATATATTTT
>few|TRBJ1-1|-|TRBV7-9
CASSPGGDTEAFF
TGTGCCAGCAGCCCCGGGGGTGACACTGAAGCTTTCTTT
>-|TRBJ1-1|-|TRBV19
CASSIWRAPEGAFF
TGTGCCAGTAGTATATGGCGGGCCCCTGAGGGAGCTTTCTTT
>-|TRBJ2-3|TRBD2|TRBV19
CASRRAGVGTDTQYF
TGTGCCAGTAGAAGAGCGGGAGTTGGGACAGATACGCAGTATTTT
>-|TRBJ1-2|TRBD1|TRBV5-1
CASSSQGAEASGGYTF
TGCGCCAGCAGCTCCCAGGGGGCTGAAGCTTCGGGGGGCTACACCTTC